The 26 T cell receptor beta chains below were found in one sample sequenced in a study of blood T cells in healthy people across ages. Through a sample-barcoded 5' primer and a J-beta primer mix, a second PCR was run for about 7 to 12 cycles. TCRdb ran MiXCR on the 5' RACE reads and lists one entry per CDR3 protein. Counted here are about 580,000 distinct CDR3 sequences, 47% occurring once; the ten biggest clones make up around 24%. The sequenced material came from blood. These receptors were collected from a man aged 80 or over in good health.

In the case of this clonotype: With a much larger clone just one base away, this may be a read error. This rearrangement joins TRBV28 to TRBJ2-1; D remains unclear. V gave up 6 bases and J gave up 0 bases, with 6 bases separating them. Germline V CDR1 and CDR2: MDHEN, SYDVKM. This CDR3 spans 13 amino acids. The CDR3 loop reads CASRKSSYNEQFF. The CDR3 DNA follows: TGTGCCAGCAGGAAGAGCTCCTACAATGAGCAGTTCTTC.

This clonotype is a singleton in its sample. V gene TRBV29-1 combines with J gene TRBJ2-5; D possibly uses TRBD1 or TRBD2 (5 bases each). In germline, CDR1 is SQVTM, CDR2 ANQGSEA. Trimming left V 5 bases short and J 1 base short, with 17 bases between. There are 15 residues in the CDR3. CDR3 nucleotide sequence: TGCAGCGTTTCGGGACGCCCGTCAGGCCAAGAGACCCAGTACTTC. It specifies CSVSGRPSGQETQYF.

This clonotype was recorded a few times. V and J are TRBV5-1 and TRBJ1-2; 7 nucleotides match TRBD1. Germline V gene sequence: CDR1 SGHRS, CDR2 YFSETQ. After removal of 4 bases from V and 6 bases from J, the junction contained 15 bases not matched to a gene. There are 16 residues in the CDR3. The CDR3 sequence: CASSPVEGASSNGYTF. The CDR3 coding sequence is TGCGCCAGCAGCCCGGTCGAGGGGGCAAGTTCTAATGGCTACACCTTC.

The CDR3, as DNA: TGTGCCAGCAGTTACTCGGAGGGAAAGAACACCGGGGAGCTGTTTTTT. Its protein product is CASSYSEGKNTGELFF. This chain uses TRBV6-5 with TRBJ2-2; possible D gene TRBD2, 6 bases. Germline V gene sequence: CDR1 MNHEY, CDR2 SVGAGI. The germline V and J ends were trimmed by 0 bases and 1 base, with 9 bases remaining between them. The CDR3 spans 16 residues.

This rearrangement joins TRBV20-1 to TRBJ1-1, with D unresolved. The CDR3 length is 14 residues. Germline V lookup: CDR1 DFQATT, CDR2 SNEGSKA (reference sequence). Deletions cut 2 bases from V and 0 bases from J, with 10 bases between. The CDR3: CSARFREVNTEAFF. CDR3 nucleotides: TGCAGTGCTAGATTTCGGGAAGTGAACACTGAAGCTTTCTTT.

This clonotype was seen many times. This chain connects TRBV6-5 to TRBJ2-7; D possibly corresponds to TRBD2 (7 bases). Trimming pared 6 bases from V and 1 base from J, leaving 10 bases between. From germline, CDR1 is MNHEY and CDR2 SVGAGI. The CDR3 consists of 13 residues. This CDR3 is CASRGGDSYEQYF. CDR3 nucleotide sequence: TGTGCCAGCAGAGGGGGGGATTCCTACGAGCAGTACTTC.

This clonotype was picked up many times. The V gene is TRBV7-3, the J gene TRBJ2-1; 7 bases fit TRBD1. Germline V gives CDR1 SGHTA, CDR2 FQGTGA. Unmatched junction bases numbered 9, after V lost 6 bases and J lost 13 bases. This CDR3 is built from 12 residues. Here the CDR3 DNA reads TGTGCCAGCAGTCGACAGGGCTCGGCACAGTTCTTC. This encodes CASSRQGSAQFF.

The chain couples TRBV6-2 or TRBV6-3 to TRBJ1-3, with a weak D call TRBD1 (5 bases). The V end lost 7 bases, the J end lost 0 bases, and 10 bases lay between the germline ends. This CDR3 is built from 14 residues. Germline values: CDR1 MNHEY, CDR2 SVGEGT. As DNA, the CDR3 is TGTGCCAGCAACGCGGGGGACTCTGGAAACACCATATATTTT. Translated, it gives CASNAGDSGNTIYF.

Worth noting for this clonotype: The junction and the germline gene differ at one end; a read error may be behind it. The chain uses TRBV2 and TRBJ2-7, with a possible D match to TRBD1 (5 bases). The CDR3 contains 13 residues. Germline V gene data show CDR1 as SNHLY and CDR2 as FYNNEI. CDR3 DNA: TGTGTCAGCAAGGAAGGGGAACTTTACGAGCAGTACTTC. It is translated as CVSKEGELYEQYF.

This clonotype was observed a handful of times. The chain employs TRBV7-9 and TRBJ2-1, with 7 positions matching TRBD1. The junction had 2 bases not matched to a gene; V was cut back by 4 bases and J by 2 bases. CDR1 and CDR2 (germline): SEHNR, FQNEAQ (reference sequence). The CDR3 contains 14 residues. This CDR3 is CASSSGQTYNEQFF. The DNA of the CDR3 is TGTGCCAGCAGCTCGGGACAGACCTACAATGAGCAGTTCTTC. Together with reference TRBV7-9 and TRBJ2-1, the CDR3 gives the full variable domain: DTGVSQNPRHKITKRGQNVTFRCDPISEHNRLYWYRQTLGQGPEFLTYFQNEAQLEKSRLLSDRFSAERPKGSFSTLEIQRTEQGDSAMYLCASSSGQTYNEQFFGPGTRLTVL.

This clonotype appeared a few times. The chain has TRBV4-3 and TRBJ1-4, with D perhaps TRBD1 (5 bases). V dropped 1 base and J dropped 4 bases, with 13 bases sitting between them. CDR3 length equals 16 residues. CDR1 and CDR2 from the germline V gene are LGHNA and YSLEER. The CDR3 is CASSQAPQGLNEKLFF. CDR3 DNA sequence: TGCGCCAGCAGCCAAGCCCCCCAGGGACTTAATGAAAAACTGTTTTTT.

This chain connects TRBV2 to TRBJ1-6; D possibly corresponds to TRBD1 (6 bases). Trimming stripped 5 bases from V and 0 bases from J, with 14 bases between. Germline CDR1 reads SNHLY; CDR2 reads FYNNEI. The CDR3 is made up of 17 amino acids. CDR3 DNA sequence: TGTGCCAGCAGTATGGGACATACAAGCTCCTATAATTCACCCCTCCACTTT. This gives the protein CASSMGHTSSYNSPLHF.

The chain recombines TRBV5-6 with TRBJ1-1; perhaps TRBD1 as D (6 bases). V was shortened by 6 bases and J by 6 bases, with 21 bases between the two germline ends. CDR3 length equals 15 residues. CDR1 and CDR2 from the germline V gene are SGHDT and YYEEEE. CDR3 coding DNA: TGTGCCAGCATGGGCGACGACCAGGGGAGCGCTGAAGCTTTCTTT. Translation gives CASMGDDQGSAEAFF.

This clonotype has ten or more counts. The chain combines TRBV6-5 with TRBJ2-5, with 9 bases that match TRBD2. This CDR3 region has 20 residues. Trimming cost V 0 bases and J 5 bases; bases outside gene matches: 19. Germline V CDR1 and CDR2: MNHEY, SVGAGI. CDR3 DNA sequence: TGTGCCAGCAGTTACTCGACAGTGGCTATGCGGCGGGGGGGCGCGGAGACCCAGTACTTC. This encodes CASSYSTVAMRRGGAETQYF.

The V and J genes are TRBV14 and TRBJ2-3, with TRBD2 matching 7 bases. The length of the CDR3 is 16 residues. V lost 0 bases, J lost 2 bases, and 5 bases stayed unmatched. Germline loops: CDR1 SGHDN, CDR2 FVKESK. CDR3 DNA sequence: TGTGCCAGCAGCCAAGACGTACTAGCGAACACAGATACGCAGTATTTT. Its translation is CASSQDVLANTDTQYF.

The gene calls are TRBV28 and TRBJ2-1; a weak D match, TRBD1 (6 bases). The V end lost 5 bases, the J end lost 4 bases, and 18 bases lay between the germline ends. This CDR3 is built from 16 residues. Germline CDR1 MDHEN, CDR2 SYDVKM. The CDR3 coding sequence is TGTGCCAGCAGTCGAGCCGGGACATTGGATTACAATGAGCAGTTCTTC. Translated: CASSRAGTLDYNEQFF.

This clonotype was seen once. CDR3 sequence: CASSSLAGSSGNTIYF. DNA for the CDR3: TGCGCCAGCAGCTCACTCGCAGGTAGCTCTGGAAACACCATATATTTT. The chain has TRBV5-1 and TRBJ1-3; D is unclear. In germline, CDR1 is SGHRS, CDR2 YFSETQ. This CDR3 region has 16 residues. V lost 3 bases and J lost 0, with 13 bases in between.

This clonotype was seen just once. This chain joins TRBV3-1 and TRBJ1-1, with D tentatively TRBD1 (5 bases). CDR1 is LGHDT and CDR2 is YNNKEL in the germline V gene (reference sequence). V was cut by 4 bases and J by 0 bases, with 9 bases left in between. The CDR3 has 14 residues. CDR3 loop: CASSRGDVNTEAFF. The CDR3 nucleotides are TGTGCCAGCAGCCGAGGGGACGTGAACACTGAAGCTTTCTTT.

The sample holds a few counts of this clonotype. The chain has TRBV27 and TRBJ2-5; D is unclear. CDR1 MNHEY and CDR2 SMNVEV come from the germline V gene (reference sequence). V gave up 3 bases and J gave up 0 bases, with 5 bases separating them. The CDR3 totals 13 residues. The CDR3 here is CASSFVNQETQYF. CDR3 nucleotides: TGTGCCAGCAGTTTCGTCAACCAAGAGACCCAGTACTTC.

This chain links TRBV28 with TRBJ1-6; a weak D match, TRBD1 (5 bases). This CDR3 is 14 amino acids long. The germline V gene encodes CDR1 MDHEN and CDR2 SYDVKM. V was pared by 3 bases and J by 5 bases, with 8 bases between. CDR3 sequence: CASSFRDHNSPLHF. The CDR3 DNA reads as TGTGCCAGCAGTTTCCGGGACCATAATTCACCCCTCCACTTT.

This clonotype was observed a handful of times. The gene calls are TRBV12-3 or TRBV12-4 and TRBJ1-2; D gene ambiguous. V gave up 1 base and J gave up 4 bases, with 10 bases separating them. This CDR3 has 14 residues. This CDR3 reads CASSLGLQTYGYTF. Here the CDR3 DNA reads TGTGCCAGCAGTTTAGGGCTCCAAACCTATGGCTACACCTTC.

The chain couples TRBV2 to TRBJ2-1; D remains ambiguous. Deletions cut 5 bases from V and 1 base from J, with 12 bases between. This CDR3 spans 15 amino acids. Germline V CDR1 and CDR2: SNHLY, FYNNEI. The CDR3 DNA is TGTGCCAGCAGTCCGCGGAAGGGATCCTACAATGAGCAGTTCTTC. It translates to CASSPRKGSYNEQFF.

The rearrangement links TRBV4-1 to TRBJ2-7; D tentatively fits TRBD1 or TRBD2 (5 bases each). Per germline, CDR1 MGHRA and CDR2 YSYEKL. V was shortened by 0 bases and J by 2 bases, with 23 bases between the two germline ends. This CDR3 region has 19 residues. Here the CDR3 DNA reads TGCGCCAGCAGCCAAGAGAATTTATTCGGGACCGCATACCCCTACGAGCAGTACTTC. Amino acid sequence: CASSQENLFGTAYPYEQYF.

The CDR3 nucleotides read TGTGCCAGCAGCCAACAGCGGTATGGCTACACCTTC. Translating gives CASSQQRYGYTF. The rearrangement links TRBV7-2 to TRBJ1-2; D remains unclear. V lost 5 bases to trimming and J lost 5 bases, with 9 bases between them. This CDR3 is built from 12 residues. CDR1 is SGHTA, CDR2 FQGNSA, per germline.

The chain recombines TRBV20-1 with TRBJ2-1, with D possibly TRBD2 on 6 matching bases. Trimming cost V 5 bases and J 8 bases, with 19 bases left between them. CDR3 length: 14 residues. In germline, CDR1 is DFQATT, CDR2 SNEGSKA (reference sequence). The CDR3 here is CSAPRRAGFDEQFF. As DNA, the CDR3 is TGCAGTGCTCCACGGAGGGCCGGTTTCGATGAGCAGTTCTTC.

This chain uses TRBV9 with TRBJ1-5, with unresolved D. Germline CDR1 reads SGDLS; CDR2 reads YYNGEE. V lost 0 bases and J lost 3, with 10 bases in between. The CDR3 consists of 15 residues. DNA of the CDR3: TGTGCCAGCAGCGTAGGATGGCAGCCCAATCAGCCCCAGCATTTT. As protein: CASSVGWQPNQPQHF.